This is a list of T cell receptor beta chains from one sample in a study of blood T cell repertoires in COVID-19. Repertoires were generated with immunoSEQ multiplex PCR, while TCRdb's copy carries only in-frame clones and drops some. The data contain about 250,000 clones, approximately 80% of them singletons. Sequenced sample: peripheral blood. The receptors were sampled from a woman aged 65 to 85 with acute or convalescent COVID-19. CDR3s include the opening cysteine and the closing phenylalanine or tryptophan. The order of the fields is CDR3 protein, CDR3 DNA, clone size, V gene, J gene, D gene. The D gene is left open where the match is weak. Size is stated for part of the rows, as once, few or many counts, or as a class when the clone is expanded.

CDR3 protein: CASSQDRGVESPLHF; CDR3 DNA: TGTGCCAGCTCACAGGACAGGGGGGTAGAATCACCCCTCCACTTT; clone size: -; V gene: TRBV18; J gene: TRBJ1-6; D gene: TRBD1
CDR3 protein: CATSRVGQAYGYTF; CDR3 DNA: TGTGCCACCAGCAGAGTTGGACAGGCGTATGGCTACACCTTC; clone size: -; V gene: TRBV15; J gene: TRBJ1-2; D gene: TRBD1
CDR3 protein: CASSQSQGNSPLHF; CDR3 DNA: TGTGCCAGCAGCCAAAGTCAGGGAAATTCACCCCTCCACTTT; clone size: few; V gene: TRBV3-1/TRBV3-2; J gene: TRBJ1-6; D gene: -
CDR3 protein: CASSPDRGSSYEQYF; CDR3 DNA: TGTGCCAGCAGCCCAGACAGGGGAAGCTCCTACGAGCAGTACTTC; clone size: many; V gene: TRBV7-2; J gene: TRBJ2-7; D gene: TRBD1
CDR3 protein: CASSRGGEHYGYTF; CDR3 DNA: TGTGCCAGCAGCCGAGGGGGGGAGCACTATGGCTACACCTTC; clone size: -; V gene: TRBV28; J gene: TRBJ1-2; D gene: -
CDR3 protein: CASRLSGGAYEQYF; CDR3 DNA: TGCGCCAGCAGACTTAGCGGGGGGGCCTACGAGCAGTACTTC; clone size: -; V gene: TRBV10-2; J gene: TRBJ2-7; D gene: TRBD2
CDR3 protein: CAIRRDRDNSPLHF; CDR3 DNA: TGTGCCATCAGGAGGGACAGAGACAATTCACCCCTCCACTTT; clone size: -; V gene: TRBV10-3; J gene: TRBJ1-6; D gene: TRBD1
CDR3 protein: CASSLGEGVSEAFF; CDR3 DNA: TGCGCCAGCAGCTTGGGGGAGGGGGTATCTGAAGCTTTCTTT; clone size: -; V gene: TRBV5-1; J gene: TRBJ1-1; D gene: -
CDR3 protein: CASSLETGGKYGYTF; CDR3 DNA: TGCGCCAGCAGCTTGGAGACAGGGGGCAAGTATGGCTACACCTTC; clone size: few; V gene: TRBV5-1; J gene: TRBJ1-2; D gene: TRBD1
CDR3 protein: CARSRPRGGELFF; CDR3 DNA: TGTGCCAGAAGTCGACCCCGAGGCGGGGAGCTGTTTTTT; clone size: -; V gene: TRBV7-5; J gene: TRBJ2-2; D gene: -
CDR3 protein: CASSTQGTYGYTF; CDR3 DNA: TGTGCCAGTAGTACCCAGGGTACCTATGGCTACACCTTC; clone size: -; V gene: TRBV19; J gene: TRBJ1-2; D gene: -
CDR3 protein: CAISEDLQVEGTNYGYTF; CDR3 DNA: TGTGCCATCAGTGAGGACCTCCAGGTGGAGGGGACTAACTATGGCTACACCTTC; clone size: -; V gene: TRBV10-3; J gene: TRBJ1-2; D gene: -
CDR3 protein: CASSAEGAIAKNIQYF; CDR3 DNA: TGTGCCAGCAGTGCGGAGGGAGCGATAGCCAAAAACATTCAGTACTTC; clone size: -; V gene: TRBV2; J gene: TRBJ2-4; D gene: -
CDR3 protein: CASSVGQGGSGNTIYF; CDR3 DNA: TGTGCCAGCAGCGTTGGGCAGGGGGGTTCTGGAAACACCATATATTTT; clone size: -; V gene: TRBV9; J gene: TRBJ1-3; D gene: TRBD1
CDR3 protein: CASSLEAGRQETQYF; CDR3 DNA: TGTGCCAGCAGCTTAGAAGCGGGGCGCCAAGAGACCCAGTACTTC; clone size: -; V gene: TRBV7-2; J gene: TRBJ2-5; D gene: TRBD2
CDR3 protein: CAISDRTGADSYGYTF; CDR3 DNA: TGTGCCATCAGTGATAGGACAGGGGCCGATAGCTATGGCTACACCTTC; clone size: -; V gene: TRBV10-3; J gene: TRBJ1-2; D gene: TRBD1
CDR3 protein: CATSREVIPGQFLVEQFF; CDR3 DNA: TGTGCCACCAGCAGAGAGGTGATTCCGGGACAATTCCTTGTTGAGCAGTTCTTC; clone size: -; V gene: TRBV15; J gene: TRBJ2-1; D gene: -
CDR3 protein: CASSLGAGVNQPQHF; CDR3 DNA: TGTGCCAGCAGCTTGGGGGCAGGGGTCAATCAGCCCCAGCATTTT; clone size: -; V gene: TRBV5-6; J gene: TRBJ1-5; D gene: -
CDR3 protein: CASSSESGQGIHYGYTF; CDR3 DNA: TGTGCCAGCAGTTCCGAATCCGGACAGGGAATCCACTATGGCTACACCTTC; clone size: -; V gene: TRBV28; J gene: TRBJ1-2; D gene: TRBD1
CDR3 protein: CASSSTWDSSGNTIYF; CDR3 DNA: TGTGCCAGCAGTTCTACGTGGGACAGCTCTGGAAACACCATATATTTT; clone size: -; V gene: TRBV6-5; J gene: TRBJ1-3; D gene: TRBD1
CDR3 protein: CSVVGGGESYGYTF; CDR3 DNA: TGCAGCGTTGTTGGGGGGGGTGAGTCCTATGGCTACACCTTC; clone size: -; V gene: TRBV29-1; J gene: TRBJ1-2; D gene: -
CDR3 protein: CASSPSGGLPGGETQYF; CDR3 DNA: TGTGCCAGCAGCCCTAGCGGGGGGCTCCCGGGAGGAGAGACCCAGTACTTC; clone size: -; V gene: TRBV6-2/TRBV6-3; J gene: TRBJ2-5; D gene: TRBD2
CDR3 protein: CASSPGTGSSYEQYF; CDR3 DNA: TGCGCCAGCAGCCCCGGGACAGGGAGCTCCTACGAGCAGTACTTC; clone size: few; V gene: TRBV5-1; J gene: TRBJ2-7; D gene: TRBD1
CDR3 protein: CACIWGDNSPLHF; CDR3 DNA: TGTGCCTGCATCTGGGGGGATAATTCACCCCTCCACTTT; clone size: -; V gene: TRBV6-5; J gene: TRBJ1-6; D gene: -
CDR3 protein: CASSLNSPLYGYTF; CDR3 DNA: TGCGCCAGCAGCTTGAACAGCCCCCTCTATGGCTACACCTTC; clone size: -; V gene: TRBV5-1; J gene: TRBJ1-2; D gene: -
CDR3 protein: CASSQSQTGKAFF; CDR3 DNA: TGCGCCAGCAGCCAATCCCAGACAGGGAAAGCTTTCTTT; clone size: few; V gene: TRBV4-3; J gene: TRBJ1-1; D gene: TRBD1
CDR3 protein: CAWSALTDTQYF; CDR3 DNA: TGTGCCTGGAGTGCCCTCACAGATACGCAGTATTTT; clone size: -; V gene: TRBV30; J gene: TRBJ2-3; D gene: -
CDR3 protein: CASSDRAHSTDTQYF; CDR3 DNA: TGTGCCAGCAGCGACAGGGCCCATAGCACAGATACGCAGTATTTT; clone size: -; V gene: TRBV6-5; J gene: TRBJ2-3; D gene: TRBD1
CDR3 protein: CASSLQQGATDTQYF; CDR3 DNA: TGCGCCAGCAGCTTGCAACAGGGGGCCACAGATACGCAGTATTTT; clone size: once; V gene: TRBV5-1; J gene: TRBJ2-3; D gene: TRBD1
CDR3 protein: CASSREPGGYGYTF; CDR3 DNA: TGTGCCAGTAGCCGGGAGCCCGGCGGCTATGGCTACACCTTC; clone size: -; V gene: TRBV19; J gene: TRBJ1-2; D gene: -
CDR3 protein: CASSLRTGVRQYF; CDR3 DNA: TGTGCCAGCAGTTTGCGGACAGGGGTCCGGCAGTATTTT; clone size: -; V gene: TRBV27; J gene: TRBJ2-3; D gene: TRBD1
CDR3 protein: CAWSGQRNQPQHF; CDR3 DNA: TGTGCCTGGAGTGGACAGAGAAATCAGCCCCAGCATTTT; clone size: -; V gene: TRBV30; J gene: TRBJ1-5; D gene: -
CDR3 protein: CASSLDRGPSREQYF; CDR3 DNA: TGTGCCAGCAGCTTAGACAGGGGGCCGTCTCGGGAGCAGTACTTC; clone size: few; V gene: TRBV11-2; J gene: TRBJ2-7; D gene: TRBD1
CDR3 protein: CASSPDGRGEAFF; CDR3 DNA: TGTGCCAGCAGCCCGGACGGAAGGGGTGAAGCTTTCTTT; clone size: -; V gene: TRBV6-6; J gene: TRBJ1-1; D gene: -
CDR3 protein: CASKLEGGNQPQHF; CDR3 DNA: TGTGCCAGCAAGCTAGAGGGAGGCAATCAGCCCCAGCATTTT; clone size: -; V gene: TRBV2; J gene: TRBJ1-5; D gene: -
CDR3 protein: CASSPTLDRGLGNEQFF; CDR3 DNA: TGTGCCAGCAGCCCCACCTTGGACAGGGGGCTTGGGAATGAGCAGTTCTTC; clone size: few; V gene: TRBV7-2; J gene: TRBJ2-1; D gene: TRBD1
CDR3 protein: CASSPGPNEQFF; CDR3 DNA: TGTGCCAGCAGCCCGGGTCCTAATGAGCAGTTCTTC; clone size: few; V gene: TRBV14; J gene: TRBJ2-1; D gene: -
CDR3 protein: CASRDRGYHMNTEAFF; CDR3 DNA: TGTGCCAGCCGGGACAGGGGGTACCACATGAACACTGAAGCTTTCTTT; clone size: -; V gene: TRBV19; J gene: TRBJ1-1; D gene: TRBD1